A single sample gave rise to the 15 T cell receptor beta chains below, sequenced in a study of blood T cell dynamics during melanoma immunotherapy. Stated time point: week 3, after first cycle of checkpoint inhibitor. Using immunoSEQ multiplex PCR, the repertoire was profiled, and TCRdb retains in-frame clones only, with some absent. The table lists some 10,000 clones, approximately 85% of them singletons. Sequences were derived from blood, sampled from a patient treated with checkpoint blockade. The source is a human donor with melanoma.

The chain combines TRBV18 with TRBJ1-1; D uncertain. V lost 3 bases and J lost 3, with 8 bases in between. The V gene's germline CDR1 is KGHSH and CDR2 LQKENI. The CDR3 contains 13 residues. CDR3 DNA: TGTGCCAGCTCACCGACCCTGGACACTGAAGCTTTCTTT. It yields the protein CASSPTLDTEAFF.

A few counts support this clone. The gene calls are TRBV9 and TRBJ2-7, with 8 nucleotides matching TRBD1. The CDR3 extends over 14 amino acids. CDR1 and CDR2 (germline): SGDLS, YYNGEE. The trim removed 6 bases at V and 6 bases at J, leaving 11 bases unmatched. CDR3 sequence (DNA): TGTGCCAGCAACGGACAGGGTTTGGATTCCGAGCAGTACTTC. Translation: CASNGQGLDSEQYF.

The genes are TRBV5-1 and TRBJ2-1; the D gene is possibly TRBD1 (6 bases). V shed 0 bases and J shed 0 bases, with 13 bases lying between them. The CDR3 is 17 amino acids. Per the germline V gene, CDR1 is SGHRS and CDR2 is YFSETQ. CDR3 coding DNA: TGCGCCAGCAGCTTGGCCAGCTTAGGGGGCTCCTACAATGAGCAGTTCTTC. Its protein product is CASSLASLGGSYNEQFF.

The CDR3 DNA is TGTGCCAGTAGTGGACAGCTCTCTCGCTACACCTTC. Protein sequence: CASSGQLSRYTF. The chain joins TRBV19 to TRBJ1-2; tentative D call: TRBD1 (6 bases). CDR3 length equals 12 residues. The V end lost 5 bases, the J end lost 9 bases, and 13 bases lay between the germline ends. Germline CDR1 LNHDA, CDR2 SQIVND (reference sequence).

The chain has TRBV7-2 and TRBJ2-1; possibly TRBD2 for D (6 bases). There are 15 residues in the CDR3. V lost 1 base to trimming and J lost 4 bases, with 11 bases between them. Germline V lookup: CDR1 SGHTA, CDR2 FQGNSA. The CDR3 sequence is CASSLVAVSYNEQFF. The CDR3 coding sequence is TGTGCCAGCAGCTTAGTAGCGGTGTCGTACAATGAGCAGTTCTTC.

The J gene is TRBJ2-6, the V gene TRBV19; a weak D match, TRBD1 (5 bases). Germline V lookup: CDR1 LNHDA, CDR2 SQIVND (reference sequence). V lost 4 bases and J lost 3, with 13 bases in between. CDR3 length equals 16 residues. This CDR3 reads CASSSSRVGGANVLTF. The CDR3 DNA sequence: TGTGCCAGTAGTAGCTCCAGGGTAGGTGGGGCCAACGTCCTGACTTTC.

The V call is TRBV5-6, the J call TRBJ1-2; 10 bases map to TRBD1. The length of the CDR3 is 14 residues. The V and J ends lost 4 bases and 4 bases, in that order; junction bases with no gene match: 4. The germline CDR1 and CDR2 sequences are SGHDT and YYEEEE. CDR3 DNA sequence: TGTGCCAGCAGCAGCAGGACAGGGGGCTATGGCTACACCTTC. Protein sequence: CASSSRTGGYGYTF.

The rearrangement joins TRBV7-2 to TRBJ1-1, with 9 bases that match TRBD1. Germline V gene sequence: CDR1 SGHTA, CDR2 FQGNSA. V lost 5 bases and J lost 0; bases outside the gene matches: 4. The CDR3 contains 15 residues. The DNA of the CDR3 is TGTGCCAGCAGCATGCGACAGGGGGTGAACACTGAAGCTTTCTTT. This gives the protein CASSMRQGVNTEAFF.

The chain has TRBV5-1 and TRBJ2-7; 9 bases match TRBD1. V was pared by 4 bases and J by 3 bases, with 5 bases of the junction left unmatched. Germline lookup yields CDR1 SGHRS and CDR2 YFSETQ. There are 14 residues in the CDR3. Here the CDR3 reads CASSLRQGDYEQYF. The CDR3 DNA is TGCGCCAGCAGCCTCCGACAGGGGGACTACGAGCAGTACTTC. Filled out from reference TRBV5-1 and TRBJ2-7, the complete variable domain reads KAGVTQTPRYLIKTRGQQVTLSCSPISGHRSVSWYQQTPGQGLQFLFEYFSETQRNKGNFPGRFSGRQFSNSRSEMNVSTLELGDSALYLCASSLRQGDYEQYFGPGTRLTVT.

J is TRBJ2-7 and V is TRBV6-6; D is possibly TRBD1 (6 bases). CDR1 and CDR2 (germline): MNHNY, SVGAGI (reference sequence). CDR3 length: 14 residues. With 5 bases removed from V and 2 bases from J, the gap between germline ends came to 13 bases. CDR3 protein: CASSLGTPAYEQYF. The CDR3 coding sequence is TGTGCCAGCAGTCTTGGGACACCAGCCTACGAGCAGTACTTC.

V is TRBV6-1 and J is TRBJ2-5, with 10 bases aligning to TRBD1. The trim removed 6 bases at V and 5 bases at J, leaving 9 bases unmatched. CDR1 is MNHNS and CDR2 is SASEGT in the germline V gene. The CDR3 totals 15 residues. Here the CDR3 reads CASSRPGQGTETQYF. CDR3 nucleotides: TGTGCCAGCAGCCGCCCGGGACAGGGGACTGAGACCCAGTACTTC.

The rearrangement uses TRBV30 and TRBJ2-5, with 8 bases that match TRBD1. Trimming at V came to 0 bases and at J to 5 bases, leaving 11 bases not matched to a gene. Germline CDR1 and CDR2: GTSNPN and SVGIG (reference sequence). CDR3 length: 16 amino acids. The chain's CDR3 is CAWSVNTGGEGETQYF. CDR3 nucleotides: TGTGCCTGGAGTGTTAATACAGGGGGTGAGGGGGAGACCCAGTACTTC.

The V call is TRBV11-2, the J call TRBJ2-1; 7 positions match TRBD2. The CDR3 covers 14 residues. Germline-derived CDR1 and CDR2 are SGHAT and FQNNGV. J was trimmed by 10 bases and V by 3 bases; bases with no gene match: 9. As DNA, the CDR3 is TGTGCCAGCAGCTTGGCGGGGGTGGGTCACGAGCAGTTCTTC. The encoded protein is CASSLAGVGHEQFF. Filled out from reference TRBV11-2 and TRBJ2-1, the complete variable domain reads EAGVAQSPRYKIIEKRQSVAFWCNPISGHATLYWYQQILGQGPKLLIQFQNNGVVDDSQLPKDRFSAERLKGVDSTLKIQPAKLEDSAVYLCASSLAGVGHEQFFGPGTRLTVL.

The rearrangement joins TRBV21-1 to TRBJ2-1; no check of the table's D call, TRBD1, against the DNA was made. TRBV21-1 is tagged as a pseudogene. There are 16 residues in the CDR3. The CDR3 spells CASSKGVGQGRNEQFF. For the CDR3, the DNA is TGTGCCAGCAGCAAAGGAGTGGGACAGGGGAGGAATGAGCAGTTCTTC.

The sample holds one count of this clone. V and J are TRBV6-5 and TRBJ1-2, with 9 bases matching TRBD1. This CDR3 is 16 amino acids long. V was pared by 4 bases and J by 1 base, with 7 bases of the junction left unmatched. The germline V gene has CDR1 MNHEY and CDR2 SVGAGI. The CDR3 region has the DNA TGTGCCAGCAGTTTCTTAGCGGGACAGGGTAACTATGGCTACACCTTC. This translates into CASSFLAGQGNYGYTF.